Listed below are T cell receptor beta chains from one sample, sequenced in a study of OX40 agonist ivuxolimab in advanced cancers. Assay: immunoSEQ multiplex PCR; the TCRdb copy retains only in-frame clones and omits some. The sample has several thousand clones, roughly 73% seen once; the top ten hold over 50%. Here the sequenced sample was CD4+ or CD8+ T cells sorted from blood, taken in a trial of the OX40 agonist ivuxolimab. Every receptor here comes from an adult with an advanced solid tumor such as melanoma, head and neck, liver or kidney cancer. CDR3s include the opening cysteine and the closing phenylalanine or tryptophan. Each record gives: D gene, J gene, V gene, clone size, CDR3 protein, CDR3 DNA. The D gene is left open where the match is weak. Size is omitted from some rows. Given values are once, few, many or a class for expanded clones.

NA TRBJ2-7 TRBV29-1 NA CSVEDRLGEYYEQYF TGCAGCGTTGAAGATCGGTTGGGGGAGTACTACGAGCAGTACTTC
NA TRBJ1-1 TRBV9 NA CASSPGGLGTEAFF TGTGCCAGCAGCCCGGGAGGGTTGGGCACTGAAGCTTTCTTT
NA TRBJ2-5 TRBV4-3 NA CASSQEGWETQYF TGCGCCAGCAGCCAAGAGGGATGGGAGACCCAGTACTTC
NA TRBJ2-2 TRBV30 NA CAWSPITGELFF TGTGCCTGGAGCCCTATCACCGGGGAGCTGTTTTTT
NA TRBJ1-5 TRBV6-5 NA CASISGPYSNQPQHF TGTGCCAGCATCTCGGGCCCCTATAGCAATCAGCCCCAGCATTTT
TRBD1 TRBJ1-1 TRBV5-1 NA CASSSNRGGNTEAFF TGCGCCAGCAGCTCAAACAGGGGCGGAAACACTGAAGCTTTCTTT
NA TRBJ2-3 TRBV5-1 NA CASSRGDSSSTDTQYF TGCGCCAGCAGCCGCGGGGATAGTTCTAGCACAGATACGCAGTATTTT
TRBD2 TRBJ2-7 TRBV2 NA CASSLTSGGRHSYEQYF TGTGCCAGCAGTTTAACTAGCGGGGGACGCCACTCCTACGAGCAGTACTTC
NA TRBJ1-3 TRBV4-1 NA CASSQDYGSGNTIYF TGCGCCAGCAGCCAAGATTACGGGTCTGGAAACACCATATATTTT
NA TRBJ2-7 TRBV7-9 NA CASSSKGEYEQYF TGTGCCAGCAGCTCCAAGGGGGAGTACGAGCAGTACTTC
NA TRBJ2-2 TRBV13 NA CASKPWGEYTGELFF TGTGCCAGCAAACCGTGGGGGGAATACACCGGGGAGCTGTTTTTT
NA TRBJ2-2 TRBV9 NA CASSTSGTRDTGELFF TGTGCCAGCAGCACGTCCGGGACTCGAGACACCGGGGAGCTGTTTTTT
TRBD1 TRBJ1-5 TRBV4-1 NA CASSQEGQGMDQPQHF TGCGCCAGCAGCCAAGAGGGACAGGGAATGGATCAGCCCCAGCATTTT
NA TRBJ1-4 TRBV7-2 NA CASSSGTYNEKLFF TGTGCCAGCAGCTCCGGGACGTATAATGAAAAACTGTTTTTT
NA TRBJ1-1 TRBV7-2 NA CASSLVVLNTEAFF TGTGCTAGCAGCTTAGTGGTACTGAACACTGAAGCTTTCTTT
TRBD1 TRBJ1-5 TRBV4-3 NA CASSQGTGTNQPQHF TGCGCCAGCAGCCAAGGGACAGGGACCAATCAGCCCCAGCATTTT
NA TRBJ2-5 TRBV4-3 NA CASSPGVGHKYQETQYF TGCGCCAGCAGCCCAGGGGTAGGACACAAGTACCAAGAGACCCAGTACTTC
TRBD1 TRBJ1-1 TRBV7-2 NA CASSPRTRTGFTEAFF TGTGCCAGCAGCCCCAGGACCCGGACAGGGTTCACTGAAGCTTTCTTT
TRBD2 TRBJ2-1 TRBV14 NA CASSQDLRQGGLAAYNEQFF TGTGCCAGCAGCCAAGATCTGCGGCAGGGGGGACTAGCGGCCTACAATGAGCAGTTCTTC
TRBD2 TRBJ2-2 TRBV4-1 few CASSPTSGGSGELFF TGCGCCAGCAGTCCGACTAGCGGGGGGTCCGGGGAGCTGTTTTTT
NA TRBJ1-4 TRBV6-4 NA CASSGVSLDTFEKLFF TGTGCCAGCAGTGGGGTCAGTTTGGACACCTTCGAAAAACTGTTTTTT
TRBD2 TRBJ2-1 TRBV2 many CASGAGTSYEQFF TGTGCCAGCGGGGCCGGGACTAGCTATGAGCAGTTCTTC
TRBD1 TRBJ2-2 TRBV28 NA CASSSNRQGIGTGELFF TGTGCCAGCAGTTCTAACAGACAGGGGATAGGCACCGGGGAGCTGTTTTTT
NA TRBJ2-1 TRBV19 NA CASSIFLRGNGQFF TGTGCCAGTAGTATTTTTCTCCGGGGCAATGGGCAGTTCTTC
NA TRBJ2-2 TRBV2 few CASLLGGGELFF TGTGCCAGCCTCCTCGGTGGCGGGGAGCTGTTTTTT
TRBD1 TRBJ1-4 TRBV10-3 NA CAISDLPQGAGEKLFF TGTGCCATCAGTGACCTACCTCAGGGGGCGGGGGAAAAACTGTTTTTT
NA TRBJ2-1 TRBV19 NA CASLGPGSGSYNEQFF TGTGCCAGCCTGGGGCCTGGTAGCGGCTCCTACAATGAGCAGTTCTTC
NA TRBJ2-7 TRBV9 NA CASSVHTTTYEQYF TGTGCCAGCAGCGTCCACACAACAACCTACGAGCAGTACTTC
NA TRBJ2-7 TRBV4-1 NA CASSQSSGTLYEQYF TGCGCCAGCAGCCAAAGCTCCGGGACCCTTTACGAGCAGTACTTC
TRBD2 TRBJ2-1 TRBV5-1 NA CASSSTSGGPSYNEQFF TGCGCCAGCAGCAGTACTAGCGGGGGGCCCTCTTACAATGAGCAGTTCTTC
NA TRBJ2-3 TRBV9 NA CASTQQGLLTDTQYF TGTGCCAGCACCCAACAGGGACTACTCACAGATACGCAGTATTTT
TRBD2 TRBJ2-3 TRBV5-8 NA CASSPLISGGADTQYF TGTGCCAGCAGCCCCTTAATTAGCGGGGGAGCAGATACGCAGTATTTT
NA TRBJ2-7 TRBV6-1 NA CASSLRYEQYF TGTGCCAGCAGTCTCCGATACGAGCAGTACTTC
TRBD1 TRBJ2-5 TRBV5-5 NA CASSLEMAGGRETQYF TGTGCCAGCAGCTTGGAGATGGCAGGGGGCCGGGAGACCCAGTACTTC
TRBD2 TRBJ2-7 TRBV7-3 medium-sized CASSSGGAYEQYF TGTGCCAGCTCTAGCGGGGGGGCCTACGAGCAGTACTTC
NA TRBJ2-2 TRBV9 few CASSVADSSGELFF TGTGCCAGCAGCGTAGCTGACAGTTCCGGGGAGCTGTTTTTT
NA TRBJ1-1 TRBV7-2 NA CASSYAEAFF TGTGCCAGCAGCTATGCGGAAGCTTTCTTT
TRBD2 TRBJ2-3 TRBV10-1 NA CASSGSGRAVGDTQYF TGCGCCAGCAGCGGTAGCGGGAGGGCCGTGGGAGATACGCAGTATTTT
NA TRBJ2-7 TRBV27 NA CASSAGESYEQYF TGTGCCAGCTCGGCCGGGGAATCCTACGAGCAGTACTTC
TRBD1 TRBJ1-4 TRBV4-3 NA CASSQERQGDYEKLFF TGCGCCAGCAGCCAGGAGAGACAGGGGGACTATGAAAAACTGTTTTTT
NA TRBJ2-1 TRBV7-2 NA CASSLNNEQFF TGTGCCAGCAGCTTAAACAATGAGCAGTTCTTC
NA TRBJ1-2 TRBV25-1 NA CATYQGFYGYTF TGTGCCACTTATCAGGGATTCTATGGCTACACCTTC
NA TRBJ1-5 TRBV6-6 NA CASRPRANQPQHF TGTGCCAGCCGGCCCAGGGCCAATCAGCCCCAGCATTTT
TRBD2 TRBJ2-2 TRBV9 NA CASSSGGAGELFF TGTGCCAGCTCTAGCGGTGGGGCCGGGGAGCTGTTTTTT
NA TRBJ2-7 TRBV10-2 many CATLQGEHEQYF TGCGCCACCTTACAAGGGGAGCACGAGCAGTACTTC
NA TRBJ2-7 TRBV30 NA CAWRPRWTPDSSYEQYF TGTGCCTGGAGGCCTAGGTGGACTCCGGACAGTTCCTACGAGCAGTACTTC
NA TRBJ2-1 TRBV4-1 NA CASSQTSSPDEQFF TGCGCCAGCAGCCAGACTAGTAGCCCGGATGAGCAGTTCTTC
NA TRBJ2-1 TRBV5-6 NA CASSHTGNEQFF TGTGCCAGCAGCCACACGGGCAATGAGCAGTTCTTC
TRBD2 TRBJ2-1 TRBV11-3 few CASSFLAEREQFF TGTGCCAGCAGCTTCCTAGCGGAGAGGGAGCAGTTCTTC
NA TRBJ2-1 TRBV5-1 NA CASSLARTGGNEQFF TGCGCCAGCAGCTTGGCGAGGACTGGGGGAAATGAGCAGTTCTTC
TRBD1 TRBJ2-1 TRBV7-3 NA CASSQGTAEQFF TGTGCCAGCAGCCAGGGGACAGCGGAGCAGTTCTTC
TRBD1 TRBJ1-5 TRBV5-6 NA CASSFTGGYNQPQHF TGTGCCAGCAGCTTTACAGGGGGCTACAATCAGCCCCAGCATTTT
TRBD1 TRBJ1-2 TRBV29-1 NA CSVPSRQGHGYTF TGCAGCGTTCCCTCCCGACAGGGCCATGGCTACACCTTC
NA TRBJ1-6 TRBV7-2 NA CASSFGPNSPLHF TGTGCCAGCAGCTTCGGACCAAATTCACCCCTCCACTTT
NA TRBJ1-1 TRBV7-2 NA CASSRRDTEAFF TGTGCCAGCAGCCGACGAGACACTGAAGCTTTCTTT
NA TRBJ2-7 TRBV10-3 medium-sized CAISESKTGSGHEQYF TGTGCCATCAGTGAGTCAAAAACAGGGTCTGGTCACGAGCAGTACTTC
NA TRBJ1-1 TRBV13 NA CASSSRGTEAFF TGTGCCAGCAGTTCACGGGGGACTGAAGCTTTCTTT
NA TRBJ1-5 TRBV2 NA CASGRGDYSNQPQHF TGTGCCAGCGGGAGAGGGGATTATAGCAATCAGCCCCAGCATTTT
NA TRBJ2-4 TRBV2 NA CASSREDRAKNIQYF TGTGCCAGCTCTAGGGAGGATCGAGCCAAAAACATTCAGTACTTC